This TCR beta chain was obtained from a study of a mutant IDH1 vaccine in newly diagnosed glioma. Study-wide background: Radiotherapy, temozolomide, or both had been given previously, and both were given to most.

The length of the CDR3 is 18 residues. The V and J ends lost 3 bases and 7 bases respectively, with 24 bases between them. The V gene's germline CDR1 is KGHSH and CDR2 LQKENI. The repertoire was sequenced with immunoSEQ multiplex PCR; TCRdb's copy has only in-frame clones and lacks some. Here the sample spans around 84,000 clones, roughly 77% being singletons. About this clone itself: Its antigen is not identified.

Time point described: week 47, end of study. Every vaccine dose comprised 300 ug of mutant IDH1 20-mer peptide plus topical imiquimod. This rearrangement joins TRBV18 to TRBJ2-2; D is possibly TRBD1 (6 bases). The sample was PBMCs, taken from a glioma patient whose treatment included an IDH1 peptide vaccine. The TCR sequence derives from a man aged 40-49 years with glioma. The CDR3 region has the DNA TGTGCCAGCTCACCCCTTGCAACGGGGCAGGGGAGCGGCGGGGAGCTGTTTTTT. Protein product: CASSPLATGQGSGGELFF.